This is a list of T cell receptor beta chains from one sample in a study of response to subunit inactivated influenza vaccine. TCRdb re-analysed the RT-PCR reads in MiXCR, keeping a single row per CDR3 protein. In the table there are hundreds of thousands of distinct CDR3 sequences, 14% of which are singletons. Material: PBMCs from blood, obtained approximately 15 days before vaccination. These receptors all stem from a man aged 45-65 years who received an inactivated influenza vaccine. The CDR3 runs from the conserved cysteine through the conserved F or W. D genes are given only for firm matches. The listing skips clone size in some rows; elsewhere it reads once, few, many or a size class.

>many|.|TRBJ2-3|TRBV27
TGTGCCAGCAGTTTGCTAGCAGGCACAGATACGCAGTATTTT
CASSLLAGTDTQYF
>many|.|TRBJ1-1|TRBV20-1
TGCAGTGCTAGAGTAGATTGGGACACTGAAGCTTTCTTT
CSARVDWDTEAFF
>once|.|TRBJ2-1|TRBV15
TGTGCCACCAGCAGAGATTTAGGGGGAAGTGAGCAGTTCTTC
CATSRDLGGSEQFF
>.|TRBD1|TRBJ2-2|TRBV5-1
TGCGCCAGCAGAACGGGACAGGGGTACACCGGGGAGCTGTTTTTT
CASRTGQGYTGELFF
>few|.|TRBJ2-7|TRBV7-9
TGTGCCAGCAGCACCGAGGGGGGGCTGAGCGAGCAGTACTTC
CASSTEGGLSEQYF
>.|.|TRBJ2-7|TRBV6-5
TGTGCCAGCAGTTACTCGGAGGCAGGGCCCTACGAGCAGTACTTC
CASSYSEAGPYEQYF
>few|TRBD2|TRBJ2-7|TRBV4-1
TGCGCCAGCAGCGGGGCGGGGGGTAGAGGGGCGAGGAACGAGCAGTACTTC
CASSGAGGRGARNEQYF
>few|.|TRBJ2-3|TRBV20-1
TGCAGTGCTAGAGATCTTGGTTTCACAGATACGCAGTATTTT
CSARDLGFTDTQYF
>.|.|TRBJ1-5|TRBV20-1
TGCAGTGCTAGTACCCACAGCAGCAATCAGCCCCAGCATTTT
CSASTHSSNQPQHF
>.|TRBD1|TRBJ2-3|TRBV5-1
TGCGCCAGCAAGGTTAGGGGGCTGAGCACAGATACGCAGTATTTT
CASKVRGLSTDTQYF
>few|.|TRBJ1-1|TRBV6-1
TGTGCCAGCAGTGGAGGGACATCCGGCACTGAAGCTTTCTTT
CASSGGTSGTEAFF
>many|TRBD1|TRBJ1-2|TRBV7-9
TGTGCCAGCAGGCTACCGGGACAGGGAAACTATGGCTACACCTTC
CASRLPGQGNYGYTF
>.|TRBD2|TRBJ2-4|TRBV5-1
TGCGCCAGCAGCTTGGGGAGACTAGCGGGTGGGGTCATTCAGTACTTC
CASSLGRLAGGVIQYF
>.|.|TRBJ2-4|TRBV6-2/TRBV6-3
TGTGCCAGCAGTTACTCCCTAGCGCGGGTGGCCAAAAACATTCAGTACTTC
CASSYSLARVAKNIQYF
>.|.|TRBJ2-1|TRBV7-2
TGTGCCAGCAGCCACTCTAGTCGGGGCAATGAGCAGTTCTTC
CASSHSSRGNEQFF
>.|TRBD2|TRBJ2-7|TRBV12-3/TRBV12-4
TGTGCCAGCACTCGGGGGGGCTACAGGTACGAGCAGTACTTC
CASTRGGYRYEQYF
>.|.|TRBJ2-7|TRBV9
TGTGCCAGCAGCGTAGGGGACACCGACGAGCAGTACTTC
CASSVGDTDEQYF
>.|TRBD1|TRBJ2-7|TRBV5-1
TGCGCCAGCAGCTTCGGCGGACAGGGAGTCTACGAGCAGTACTTC
CASSFGGQGVYEQYF
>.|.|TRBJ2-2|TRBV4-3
TGCGCCAGCAGCCAAGATTCGGGGATCGGGGAGCTGTTTTTT
CASSQDSGIGELFF
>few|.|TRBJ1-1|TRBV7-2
TGTGCCAGCAGCTTAGATGGGGCTGGAGCTTTCTTT
CASSLDGAGAFF
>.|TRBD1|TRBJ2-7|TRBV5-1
TGCGCCAGCAGCTTGGAGGCCTTGAGACAGGGATCGAGTGAGCAGTACTTC
CASSLEALRQGSSEQYF
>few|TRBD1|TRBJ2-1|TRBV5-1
TGCGCCAGCAGCTTCGAAATAGGGACAGGGGTCAATGAGCAGTTCTTC
CASSFEIGTGVNEQFF
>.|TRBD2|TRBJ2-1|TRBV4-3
TGCGCCAGCAGCCAATTTAGCACTAGCGGGAGGAGGAGCTCCTACAATGAGCAGTTCTTC
CASSQFSTSGRRSSYNEQFF
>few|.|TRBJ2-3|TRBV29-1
TGCAGCTTACTAGCGCCATTAGGGGGGACGCAGTATTTT
CSLLAPLGGTQYF
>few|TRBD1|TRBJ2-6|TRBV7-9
TGTGCCAGCAGCTTATCGAGGGGGCGGACCAACGTCCTGACTTTC
CASSLSRGRTNVLTF
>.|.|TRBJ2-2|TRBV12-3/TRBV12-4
TGTGCCAGCAAATCAGTAGCGAACACCGGGGAGCTGTTTTTT
CASKSVANTGELFF
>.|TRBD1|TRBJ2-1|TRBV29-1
TGCAGCCTTAGGGACAGGGTCGGCAATGAGCAGTTCTTC
CSLRDRVGNEQFF
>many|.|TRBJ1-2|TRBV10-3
TGTGCCATCAGTGAGAATGGGCTTACTGGCTACACCTTC
CAISENGLTGYTF
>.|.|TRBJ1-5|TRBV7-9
TGTGCCAGCAGCTTCCCCGCCCAGCCCCAGCATTTT
CASSFPAQPQHF
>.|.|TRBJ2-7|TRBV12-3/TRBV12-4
TGTGCCAGCAGTAAAGGACAGTACGAGCAGTACTTC
CASSKGQYEQYF